These 2 T cell receptor beta chains share one sample of origin, sequenced in a study of cytomegalovirus exposure and HLA in healthy donors. Vbeta (60) and Jbeta (13) primers were used in the PCR. Sequencing used immunoSEQ multiplex PCR; TCRdb keeps in-frame clones, though not all of them. The sample yields fewer than 200,000 clones, over 60% seen once. The specimen sequenced was PBMCs. The receptors were sampled from a female donor in good health and CMV-seronegative.

The chain employs TRBV4-3 and TRBJ2-2; D may be TRBD2 (6 bases). Germline V lookup: CDR1 LGHNA, CDR2 YSLEER. V was trimmed by 1 base and J by 2 bases, leaving 11 bases between them. CDR3 size: 16 residues. The CDR3 nucleotides are TGCGCCAGCAGCCAAGCCGGGACTCGAAACACCGGGGAGCTGTTTTTT. Translating gives CASSQAGTRNTGELFF.

The chain employs TRBV19 and TRBJ1-6, with TRBD1 matching over 8 bases. This CDR3 spans 17 amino acids. V lost 3 bases to trimming and J lost 9 bases; unmatched junction nucleotides: 13. Germline CDR1 is LNHDA and CDR2 is SQIVND (reference sequence). The CDR3 spells CASSIPMTGADSSPLHF. CDR3 DNA: TGTGCCAGTAGTATCCCCATGACAGGGGCGGATAGTTCACCCCTCCACTTT.